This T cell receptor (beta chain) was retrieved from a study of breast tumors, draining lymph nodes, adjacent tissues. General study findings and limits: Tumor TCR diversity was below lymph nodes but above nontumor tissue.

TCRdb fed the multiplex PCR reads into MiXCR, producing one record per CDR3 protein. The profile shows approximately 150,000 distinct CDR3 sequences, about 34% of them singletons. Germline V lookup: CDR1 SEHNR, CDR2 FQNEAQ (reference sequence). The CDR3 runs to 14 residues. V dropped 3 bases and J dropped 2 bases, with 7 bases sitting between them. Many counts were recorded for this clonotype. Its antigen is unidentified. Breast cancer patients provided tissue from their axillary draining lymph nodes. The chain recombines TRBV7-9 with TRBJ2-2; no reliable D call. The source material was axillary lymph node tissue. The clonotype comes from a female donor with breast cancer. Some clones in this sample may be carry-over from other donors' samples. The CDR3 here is CASSFIINTGELFF. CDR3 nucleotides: TGTGCCAGCAGCTTCATCATAAACACCGGGGAGCTGTTTTTT.